Listed here are 14 T cell receptor beta chains from one sample, sequenced in a study of cytomegalovirus exposure and HLA in healthy donors. Here immunoSEQ multiplex PCR was the method, and the copy in TCRdb shows in-frame clones only, minus some. Seen here are roughly 200,000 clones, roughly 84% observed once, and the top ten hold about 3%. The specimen was PBMCs. The receptors derive from a woman between 18 and 29 years old in good health and CMV-seropositive.

The V gene is TRBV9, the J gene TRBJ1-1; D may be TRBD1 (6 bases). From germline, CDR1 is SGDLS and CDR2 YYNGEE. CDR3 length equals 17 residues. V was shortened by 0 bases and J by 1 base, with 16 bases between the two germline ends. DNA for the CDR3: TGTGCCAGCAGCGTAGGCCCCCGGGCAGGGGAGAACACTGAAGCTTTCTTT. The encoded protein is CASSVGPRAGENTEAFF.

This CDR3 reads CASSQSIRSTDTQYF. The CDR3 DNA is TGTGCCAGCAGCCAATCTATACGTAGCACAGATACGCAGTATTTT. The chain links TRBV5-4 to TRBJ2-3; D gene unclear. CDR3 length equals 15 residues. Per the germline V gene, CDR1 is SGHNT and CDR2 is YYREEE (reference sequence). The V end lost 4 bases, the J end lost 0 bases, and 12 bases lay between the germline ends.

The chain carries TRBV6-4 and TRBJ2-3; TRBD2 aligns across 9 bases. This CDR3 region has 15 residues. Unmatched junction bases numbered 5, after V lost 5 bases and J lost 2 bases. CDR1 is MRHNA, CDR2 SNTAGT, per germline. The CDR3 spells CASSMGLAVTDTQYF. The CDR3, as DNA: TGTGCCAGCAGTATGGGACTAGCCGTCACAGATACGCAGTATTTT.

The chain couples TRBV7-2 to TRBJ1-2; TRBD1 might be the D (5 bases). The V gene lost 5 bases and the J gene lost 2 bases, with 15 bases spanning the gap. This CDR3 region has 15 residues. CDR1 is SGHTA, CDR2 FQGNSA, per germline. The CDR3 region has the DNA TGTGCCAGCAGCACCCATCAGGGTATCAACTATGGCTACACCTTC. This encodes CASSTHQGINYGYTF.

This rearrangement joins TRBV9 to TRBJ1-6, with 8 bases lining up with TRBD1. V trimming: 0 bases; J trimming: 9 bases; junction bases outside the gene matches: 2. The CDR3 extends over 14 amino acids. Germline CDR1 reads SGDLS; CDR2 reads YYNGEE. The DNA for the CDR3 is TGTGCCAGCAGCGTAGCAGGGGGCGGTTCACCCCTCCACTTT. This codes for CASSVAGGGSPLHF. The full variable domain, with the rest looked up from reference TRBV9 and TRBJ1-6, is DSGVTQTPKHLITATGQRVTLRCSPRSGDLSVYWYQQSLDQGLQFLIQYYNGEERAKGNILERFSAQQFPDLHSELNLSSLELGDSALYFCASSVAGGGSPLHFGNGTRLTVT.

The V and J genes are TRBV7-2 and TRBJ2-7, with D unresolved. CDR3 length equals 13 residues. With 1 base removed from V and 6 bases from J, the gap between germline ends came to 10 bases. Germline V gene sequence: CDR1 SGHTA, CDR2 FQGNSA. The chain's CDR3 is CASSLGPVVEQYF. The DNA of the CDR3 is TGTGCCAGCAGCTTAGGTCCAGTCGTCGAGCAGTACTTC.

The V call is TRBV19, the J call TRBJ2-7; tentative D call: TRBD1 (6 bases). V was trimmed by 10 bases and J by 0 bases, leaving 13 bases between them. CDR3 size: 13 residues. The germline V gene encodes CDR1 LNHDA and CDR2 SQIVND (reference sequence). The CDR3, as DNA: TGTGCCACTAGGACAGCCACCTCCTACGAGCAGTACTTC. Its protein product is CATRTATSYEQYF. Full variable domain (rest looked up from reference TRBV19 and TRBJ2-7): DGGITQSPKYLFRKEGQNVTLSCEQNLNHDAMYWYRQDPGQGLRLIYYSQIVNDFQKGDIAEGYSVSREKKESFPLTVTSAQKNPTAFYLCATRTATSYEQYFGPGTRLTVT.

The CDR3 coding sequence is TGCAGCGTTCGATTTGGGGAGGGAAACACCATATATTTT. Protein product: CSVRFGEGNTIYF. The chain carries TRBV29-1 and TRBJ1-3; D ambiguous. This CDR3 spans 13 amino acids. Germline CDR1 SQVTM, CDR2 ANQGSEA. With 5 bases removed from V and 4 bases from J, the gap between germline ends came to 12 bases.

This clone came up a few times. This chain links TRBV2 with TRBJ2-3, with TRBD2 matching 7 bases. CDR1 and CDR2 from the germline V gene are SNHLY and FYNNEI. The CDR3 is made up of 14 amino acids. J lost 4 bases, V lost 10 bases, and 11 bases had no gene match. The CDR3 DNA is TGTGCCACCTCTCTAGCAGGGAGGGCAGATACGCAGTATTTT. Protein: CATSLAGRADTQYF. The full variable domain, completed using reference TRBV2 and TRBJ2-3, is EPEVTQTPSHQVTQMGQEVILRCVPISNHLYFYWYRQILGQKVEFLVSFYNNEISEKSEIFDDQFSVERPDGSNFTLKIRSTKLEDSAMYFCATSLAGRADTQYFGPGTRLTVL.

The genes are TRBV18 and TRBJ1-2; 9 nucleotides align to TRBD1. The CDR3 consists of 15 residues. The V and J ends lost 5 bases and 1 base, in that order; junction bases with no gene match: 5. The germline CDR1 and CDR2 sequences are KGHSH and LQKENI. The CDR3 bases are TGTGCCAGCTCAAACAGGGGACAGGGTAACTATGGCTACACCTTC. Protein sequence: CASSNRGQGNYGYTF. The whole variable domain, filled in from reference TRBV18 and TRBJ1-2, reads NAGVMQNPRHLVRRRGQEARLRCSPMKGHSHVYWYRQLPEEGLKFMVYLQKENIIDESGMPKERFSAEFPKEGPSILRIQQVVRGDSAAYFCASSNRGQGNYGYTFGSGTRLTVV.

The chain uses TRBV19 and TRBJ1-1, with TRBD1 matching 7 bases. Germline CDR1 LNHDA, CDR2 SQIVND (reference sequence). The CDR3 is 13 amino acids. The V gene end was trimmed by 11 bases and the J gene end by 0 bases; junction bases not matched to a gene: 6. In DNA, the CDR3 is TGTGCCGTAAGGGGGCAATTGAACACTGAAGCTTTCTTT. Amino acid sequence: CAVRGQLNTEAFF. Together with reference TRBV19 and TRBJ1-1, the CDR3 gives the full variable domain: DGGITQSPKYLFRKEGQNVTLSCEQNLNHDAMYWYRQDPGQGLRLIYYSQIVNDFQKGDIAEGYSVSREKKESFPLTVTSAQKNPTAFYLCAVRGQLNTEAFFGQGTRLTVV.

This chain uses TRBV7-8 with TRBJ2-7; D unclear. Trimming pared 5 bases from V and 0 bases from J, leaving 5 bases between. The CDR3 contains 12 residues. Per the germline V gene, CDR1 is SGHVS and CDR2 is FQNEAQ. The CDR3 coding sequence is TGTGCCAGCAGCATCCACTCCTACGAGCAGTACTTC. Residues: CASSIHSYEQYF.

The chain combines TRBV28 with TRBJ2-3; 8 nucleotides align to TRBD2. In germline, CDR1 is MDHEN, CDR2 SYDVKM. V lost 7 bases, J lost 8 bases, and 14 bases stayed unmatched. This CDR3 spans 15 amino acids. CDR3 loop: CASNSKGTRLGTQYF. The CDR3 nucleotides are TGTGCCAGCAATTCTAAAGGGACTAGACTAGGTACGCAGTATTTT.

The chain has TRBV7-9 and TRBJ1-1; TRBD1 matches at 7 bases. V shed 5 bases, J shed 3 bases, and the junction held 6 bases outside the gene matches. This CDR3 has 14 amino acids. The germline CDR1 and CDR2 sequences are SEHNR and FQNEAQ (reference sequence). Written as DNA, the CDR3 is TGTGCCAGCAGCCCAGGGGGACTTTACACTGAAGCTTTCTTT. Protein product: CASSPGGLYTEAFF.